This record covers a single TCR beta chain. What it recognizes is unknown. These data are taken from a study of cytomegalovirus exposure and HLA in healthy donors. Overall study results and limits: For cytomegalovirus status, the classifier reportedly gave diagnoses with high specificity and sensitivity.

Primers: 60 Vbeta forward and 13 Jbeta reverse. Data came from immunoSEQ multiplex PCR; TCRdb stores just in-frame clones and leaves some out. The sample lists about 100,000 clones, around 75% occurring once. The junction had 19 bases not matched to a gene; V was cut back by 4 bases and J by 5 bases. The CDR3 runs 19 residues. Germline loops: CDR1 SGHTA, CDR2 FQGTGA. This chain uses TRBV7-3 with TRBJ2-2; 7 nucleotides agree with TRBD2. The sequence came from a woman younger than 35 in good health and CMV-seropositive. Sequencing used PBMCs. CDR3 DNA sequence: TGTGCCAGCAGCTCTACGGGGGGATTTCGGGGGTCATCGACCGGGGAGCTGTTTTTT. It codes for CASSSTGGFRGSSTGELFF.